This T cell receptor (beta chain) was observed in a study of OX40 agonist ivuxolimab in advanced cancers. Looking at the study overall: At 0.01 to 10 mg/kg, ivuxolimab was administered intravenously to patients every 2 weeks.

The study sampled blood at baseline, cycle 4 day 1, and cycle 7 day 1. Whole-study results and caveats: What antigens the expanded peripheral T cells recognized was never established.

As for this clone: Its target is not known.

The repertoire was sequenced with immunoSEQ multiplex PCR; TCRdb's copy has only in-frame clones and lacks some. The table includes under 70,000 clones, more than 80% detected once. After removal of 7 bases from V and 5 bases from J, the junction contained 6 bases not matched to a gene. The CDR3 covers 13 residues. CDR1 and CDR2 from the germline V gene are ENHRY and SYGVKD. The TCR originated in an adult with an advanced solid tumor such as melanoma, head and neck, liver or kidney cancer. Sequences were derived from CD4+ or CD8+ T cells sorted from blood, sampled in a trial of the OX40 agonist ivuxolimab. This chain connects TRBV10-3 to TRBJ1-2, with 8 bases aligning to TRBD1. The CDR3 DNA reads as TGTGCCATCAACCCAGGGGGCTCTTATGGCTACACCTTC. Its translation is CAINPGGSYGYTF.